The 20 T cell receptor beta chains presented below share a single source sample, sequenced in a study of T cell responses to AZD1222 COVID-19 vaccine. The repertoire was sequenced with immunoSEQ multiplex PCR; TCRdb's copy has only in-frame clones and lacks some. This sample has some 130,000 clones, with around nine tenths found just once. The material sequenced was peripheral blood, taken on day 0 of AZD1222 vaccination. The receptors derive from an adult in good health.

V and J are TRBV6-5 and TRBJ1-1; 10 bases are a match to TRBD1. CDR3 length: 13 amino acids. Germline trimming cut 6 bases from V and 4 bases from J; bases unmatched to any gene: 2. The V gene's germline CDR1 is MNHEY and CDR2 SVGAGI. DNA for the CDR3: TGTGCCAGCAGCCGGGACAGGGGCACTGAAGCTTTCTTT. Amino acid sequence: CASSRDRGTEAFF.

CDR3 sequence: CASSQDRGDNQPQHF. CDR3 coding DNA: TGTGCCAGCAGCCAAGATCGGGGGGATAATCAGCCCCAGCATTTT. The V call is TRBV3-1 (or the pseudogene TRBV3-2), the J call TRBJ1-5, with D possibly being TRBD1 (5 bases). This CDR3 has 15 amino acids. Trimming removed 0 bases at V and 4 bases at J, with 10 bases between. In germline, CDR1 is LGHDT, CDR2 YNNKEL (reference sequence).

V gene TRBV6-5 combines with J gene TRBJ1-2, with TRBD1 matching 9 bases. Looked up from germline, CDR1 is MNHEY and CDR2 is SVGAGI. The junction had 7 bases not matched to a gene; V was cut back by 5 bases and J by 6 bases. The CDR3 is made up of 14 amino acids. CDR3 region: CASSPQTGGHGYTF. CDR3 coding DNA: TGTGCCAGCAGTCCTCAGACAGGGGGGCATGGCTACACCTTC.

This clone was counted many times. The rearrangement uses TRBV6-4 and TRBJ2-2; D is ambiguous. The V end lost 5 bases, the J end lost 1 base, and 5 bases lay between the germline ends. The germline V gene encodes CDR1 MRHNA and CDR2 SNTAGT. CDR3 size: 13 residues. As DNA, the CDR3 is TGTGCCAGCAGTCCAGGGAACACCGGGGAGCTGTTTTTT. This sequence encodes CASSPGNTGELFF.

The chain carries TRBV3-1 (or the pseudogene TRBV3-2) and TRBJ1-2, with D uncertain. Looked up from germline, CDR1 is LGHDT and CDR2 is YNNKEL (reference sequence). The V end was cut by 1 base, the J end by 5 bases, with 11 bases between. This CDR3 is 14 amino acids long. CDR3 DNA: TGTGCCAGCAGCCAAGCCGCCGGGAGGTATGGCTACACCTTC. The encoded protein is CASSQAAGRYGYTF.

CDR3 sequence (DNA): TGTGCCAGCAGCCTAATATCCGGGAACCATGAAAAACTGTTTTTT. This codes for CASSLISGNHEKLFF. This sequence joins TRBV7-6 and TRBJ1-4; D is ambiguous. Germline lookup yields CDR1 SGHVS and CDR2 FNYEAQ. This CDR3 spans 15 amino acids. The V and J ends lost 5 bases and 6 bases respectively, with 16 bases between them. Based on the CDR3 plus reference TRBV7-6 and TRBJ1-4, the full variable domain is GAGVSQSPRYKVTKRGQDVALRCDPISGHVSLYWYRQALGQGPEFLTYFNYEAQQDKSGLPNDRFSAERPEGSISTLTIQRTEQRDSAMYRCASSLISGNHEKLFFGSGTQLSVL.

V and J are TRBV9 and TRBJ1-2, with D tentatively TRBD1 (5 bases). Germline-derived CDR1 and CDR2 are SGDLS and YYNGEE. The CDR3 sequence is 14 residues long. The V end lost 4 bases, the J end lost 1 base, and 11 bases lay between the germline ends. CDR3 in amino acids: CASSPGTDNYGYTF. The CDR3 coding sequence is TGTGCCAGCAGCCCCGGGACGGATAACTATGGCTACACCTTC.

This chain connects TRBV29-1 to TRBJ2-3; no clear D. V lost 1 base to trimming and J lost 5 bases, with 10 bases between them. The CDR3 runs to 13 residues. CDR1 and CDR2 from the germline V gene are SQVTM and ANQGSEA. DNA for the CDR3: TGCAGCGTTGAAGTGCCCGGCGGAGATACGCAGTATTTT. Translated, it gives CSVEVPGGDTQYF.

In this sample, this clone turned up once. The V gene is TRBV28, the J gene TRBJ1-5; no clear D. Germline V gene sequence: CDR1 MDHEN, CDR2 SYDVKM. There are 14 residues in the CDR3. V was trimmed by 3 bases and J by 4 bases, leaving 10 bases between them. The CDR3 protein is CASSFIRDNQPQHF. DNA for the CDR3: TGTGCCAGCAGTTTTATAAGGGATAATCAGCCCCAGCATTTT.

This clone was counted once. The V gene is TRBV18, the J gene TRBJ1-1, with D possibly TRBD1 on 6 matching bases. Deletions cut 0 bases from V and 1 base from J, with 15 bases between. CDR3 size: 17 residues. CDR1 is KGHSH and CDR2 is LQKENI in the germline V gene. CDR3 residues: CASSPPRGEGENTEAFF. The CDR3 nucleotides read TGTGCCAGCTCACCACCAAGGGGGGAAGGGGAGAACACTGAAGCTTTCTTT.

V gene TRBV7-2 combines with J gene TRBJ1-6, with D perhaps matching TRBD1 (5 bases). The CDR3 has 13 residues. Trimming shortened V by 2 bases and J by 9 bases, and 8 bases separated the two germline ends. CDR1 SGHTA and CDR2 FQGNSA come from the germline V gene. CDR3 protein: CASSLTGLSPLHF. The CDR3 DNA sequence: TGTGCCAGCAGCTTAACGGGACTTTCACCCCTCCACTTT. Variable domain in full (rest from reference TRBV7-2 and TRBJ1-6): GAGVSQSPSNKVTEKGKDVELRCDPISGHTALYWYRQSLGQGLEFLIYFQGNSAPDKSGLPSDRFSAERTGGSVSTLTIQRTQQEDSAVYLCASSLTGLSPLHFGNGTRLTVT.

The chain recombines TRBV7-7 with TRBJ2-2; 10 bases line up with TRBD2. Unmatched junction bases numbered 10, after V lost 4 bases and J lost 8 bases. The CDR3 is made up of 16 amino acids. The V gene's germline CDR1 is SSHAT and CDR2 FNYEAQ (reference sequence). The CDR3 coding sequence is TGTGCCAGCAGCTCCTCCGGGACTAGCGTTGCGGGGGAGCTGTTTTTT. Residues: CASSSSGTSVAGELFF. The variable domain in full, completed from reference TRBV7-7 and TRBJ2-2, reads GAGVSQSPRYKVTKRGQDVTLRCDPISSHATLYWYQQALGQGPEFLTYFNYEAQPDKSGLPSDRFSAERPEGSISTLTIQRTEQRDSAMYRCASSSSGTSVAGELFFGEGSRLTVL.

The gene calls are TRBV6-5 and TRBJ1-2; no definite D call. V shed 11 bases and J shed 4 bases, with 20 bases lying between them. CDR1 and CDR2 (germline): MNHEY, SVGAGI. This CDR3 is built from 14 residues. CDR3 sequence reads: CAGSEEPRSYGYTF. As DNA, the CDR3 is TGTGCCGGCTCTGAGGAACCCAGATCCTATGGCTACACCTTC.

The chain links TRBV6-2 or TRBV6-3 to TRBJ1-1; no reliable D call. There are 14 residues in the CDR3. The V end lost 5 bases, the J end lost 8 bases, and 18 bases lay between the germline ends. The germline V gene encodes CDR1 MNHEY and CDR2 SVGEGT. The CDR3 sequence: CASSAYRGAGEAFF. CDR3 in DNA: TGTGCCAGCAGTGCCTATCGAGGTGCGGGGGAAGCTTTCTTT.

The V gene is TRBV4-3, the J gene TRBJ1-4; D is unclear. Trimming took 2 bases from V and 5 from J, leaving 12 bases between them. Germline values: CDR1 LGHNA, CDR2 YSLEER. This CDR3 comprises 15 residues. CDR3 sequence reads: CASSQRPPPNEKLFF. CDR3 DNA: TGCGCCAGCAGCCAACGCCCCCCGCCAAATGAAAAACTGTTTTTT.

The chain couples TRBV9 to TRBJ1-2, with 9 bases that match TRBD1. Germline V lookup: CDR1 SGDLS, CDR2 YYNGEE. After removal of 0 bases from V and 5 bases from J, the junction contained 2 bases not matched to a gene. This CDR3 has 14 residues. The CDR3 sequence: CASSVGGTGYGYTF. As DNA, the CDR3 is TGTGCCAGCAGCGTAGGGGGGACAGGGTATGGCTACACCTTC.

This clone appeared once. Other DNA sequences in this sample translate to the same CDR3. The rearrangement uses TRBV18 and TRBJ2-3; 7 nucleotides agree with TRBD2. The CDR3 covers 14 residues. The ends lost 6 bases at V and 3 bases at J; junction bases unmatched: 6. In germline, CDR1 is KGHSH, CDR2 LQKENI. CDR3 sequence reads: CASSPSGGTDTQYF. The CDR3 DNA is TGTGCCAGCTCTCCGTCGGGGGGAACAGATACGCAGTATTTT.

This clone was seen only a few times. This rearrangement joins TRBV19 to TRBJ1-4; no clear D gene. This CDR3 is 14 amino acids long. V was trimmed by 10 bases and J by 8 bases, leaving 20 bases between them. Germline CDR1 and CDR2: LNHDA and SQIVND (reference sequence). The CDR3 here is CATSDGWDTEKLFF. The CDR3 coding sequence is TGTGCCACCTCTGACGGATGGGATACCGAAAAACTGTTTTTT.

The CDR3 loop is CASSQGGSSGNTIYF. CDR3 in DNA: TGTGCCAGCAGTCAGGGTGGGAGTTCTGGAAACACCATATATTTT. V gene TRBV6-5 combines with J gene TRBJ1-3; tentatively, D is TRBD1 (5 bases). Germline CDR1 and CDR2: MNHEY and SVGAGI. The V and J ends lost 5 bases and 1 base respectively, with 12 bases between them. The CDR3 spans 15 residues.

The chain joins TRBV6-7 to TRBJ2-5; 14 positions agree with TRBD2. TRBV6-7 is identified as an open reading frame with a role that is uncertain. The CDR3 extends over 17 amino acids. The junction had 7 bases not matched to a gene; V was cut back by 2 bases and J by 5 bases. CDR3 sequence (DNA): TGTGCCAGCAGTTACCCGACTAGCGGGGGGGCCGAGGAGACCCAGTACTTC. It translates to CASSYPTSGGAEETQYF.